This T cell receptor (beta chain) was retrieved from a study of blood T cells in healthy people across ages. Healthy Russian Caucasian donors spanned ages about 6 to 100 years. Between the trimmed V and J ends, which lost 5 bases and 2 bases, there was a span of 12 bases. The CDR3 spans 14 residues. Germline V gene sequence: CDR1 MDHEN, CDR2 SYDVKM. Primers used in a second PCR of roughly 7 to 11 cycles were a sample-barcoded 5' primer and a J-beta primer mix. TCRdb called the 5' RACE reads again in MiXCR, with one record for every CDR3 protein. The data hold almost 1 million distinct CDR3 sequences, with 51% observed a single time.

This clonotype was sampled from a woman aged 55-75 years in good health. The V and J genes are TRBV28 and TRBJ1-2; perhaps TRBD1 as D (5 bases). Sample: blood. The chain's CDR3 is CASSQPGRNYGYTF. CDR3 coding DNA: TGTGCCAGCAGTCAACCGGGACGGAACTATGGCTACACCTTC.